Below, one T cell receptor (beta chain) is given with its context. The CDR3 is 15 amino acids. Germline loops: CDR1 SGHVS, CDR2 FQNEAQ. V was trimmed by 5 bases and J by 4 bases, leaving 18 bases between them. These data come from a study of cytomegalovirus exposure and HLA in healthy donors. PCR used 60 Vbeta primers and 13 Jbeta primers. Using immunoSEQ multiplex PCR, the repertoire was profiled, and TCRdb retains in-frame clones only, with some absent. The sample records fewer than 200,000 clones, approximately 77% being singletons. Specimen: PBMCs. The genes are TRBV7-8 and TRBJ2-7; maybe TRBD2 (5 bases). The clonotype was recovered from a female donor in good health and CMV-seronegative. CDR3 bases: TGTGCCAGCAGCCGAGGCCGGGATAACCTGTACGAGCAGTACTTC. It yields the protein CASSRGRDNLYEQYF.